These T cell receptor beta chains were read from a single sample in a study of patients and donors after allogeneic stem cell transplantation. TCRdb ran MiXCR on the RT-PCR reads and lists one entry per CDR3 protein. The sample carries roughly 880,000 distinct CDR3 sequences, over 15% recorded once. Sequenced: blood, either unsorted or a sorted T cell fraction (not recorded which). The receptors stem from a human donor who was either an allogeneic HSCT recipient or a stem cell or donor lymphocyte infusion donor (not recorded which). It is not recorded whose cells these are; they may come from a transplant donor. Both conserved end residues are part of each CDR3. A D gene is named only where the DNA matches it firmly. Some rows mark clone size as missing; the rest say once, few, many or name a class of expanded clone.

cdr3_nt: TGTGCCAGCAGAGAAGACAAGAATGAGCAGTTCTTC
cdr3_aa: CASREDKNEQFF
d_call: .
v_call: TRBV2
clone_size: .
j_call: TRBJ2-1

cdr3_nt: TGCAGTGCTATTAGAGCGGGGGGAGAGACCCAGTACTTC
cdr3_aa: CSAIRAGGETQYF
d_call: TRBD2
v_call: TRBV20-1
clone_size: .
j_call: TRBJ2-5

cdr3_nt: TGCAGTGCTAGGCCGGGGACAGCCAATCAGCCCCAGCATTTT
cdr3_aa: CSARPGTANQPQHF
d_call: TRBD1
v_call: TRBV20-1
clone_size: many
j_call: TRBJ1-5

cdr3_nt: TGCGCCAGCAGCGCCGTAGCGGGGCCCAACAATGAGCAGTTCTTC
cdr3_aa: CASSAVAGPNNEQFF
d_call: TRBD2
v_call: TRBV5-1
clone_size: .
j_call: TRBJ2-1

cdr3_nt: TGTGCCACCAGTGAGCCCCGGGACAGGGGGCTCGAGACCCAGTACTTC
cdr3_aa: CATSEPRDRGLETQYF
d_call: TRBD1
v_call: TRBV24-1
clone_size: .
j_call: TRBJ2-5

cdr3_nt: TGTGCCAGCAGTGAAGGGGCAGGCTGGGGGAACACTGAAGCTTTCTTT
cdr3_aa: CASSEGAGWGNTEAFF
d_call: .
v_call: TRBV6-1
clone_size: .
j_call: TRBJ1-1

cdr3_nt: TGTGCCAGCAGCTTATCCCCCAGGGACACTGAAGCTTTCTTT
cdr3_aa: CASSLSPRDTEAFF
d_call: .
v_call: TRBV7-6
clone_size: many
j_call: TRBJ1-1

cdr3_nt: TGCAGCGTGTCGGGGGCGCCAGGCTACGAGCAGTACTTC
cdr3_aa: CSVSGAPGYEQYF
d_call: .
v_call: TRBV29-1
clone_size: .
j_call: TRBJ2-7

cdr3_nt: TGTGCCAGCAGCCAGGGAGTCGCCTACAATGAGCAGTTCTTC
cdr3_aa: CASSQGVAYNEQFF
d_call: .
v_call: TRBV7-2
clone_size: .
j_call: TRBJ2-1

cdr3_nt: TGCGCCAGCAGCCAAGGCCTGGGGAGCAATCAGCCCCAGCATTTT
cdr3_aa: CASSQGLGSNQPQHF
d_call: .
v_call: TRBV4-3
clone_size: .
j_call: TRBJ1-5

cdr3_nt: TGTGCCAGCAGCGTAGGGCAGAACTCCTACGAGCAGTACTTC
cdr3_aa: CASSVGQNSYEQYF
d_call: .
v_call: TRBV9
clone_size: few
j_call: TRBJ2-7

cdr3_nt: TGCGCCAGCAGCCAAAGGGCCCTTAGCAGAACAGATACGCAGTATTTT
cdr3_aa: CASSQRALSRTDTQYF
d_call: .
v_call: TRBV5-1
clone_size: .
j_call: TRBJ2-3

cdr3_nt: TGTGCCAGCAGTTACTCCCTTGGGGACATTCAGTACTTC
cdr3_aa: CASSYSLGDIQYF
d_call: .
v_call: TRBV6-6
clone_size: .
j_call: TRBJ2-4

cdr3_nt: TGTGCCAGCAGCCCCCGGACTAGCGGACGACCCACAGATACGCAGTATTTT
cdr3_aa: CASSPRTSGRPTDTQYF
d_call: TRBD2
v_call: TRBV3-1
clone_size: .
j_call: TRBJ2-3

cdr3_nt: TGCGCCAGCAGCTTGGAACTTGGGGGGAACGCTGAAGCTTTCTTT
cdr3_aa: CASSLELGGNAEAFF
d_call: .
v_call: TRBV5-1
clone_size: few
j_call: TRBJ1-1

cdr3_nt: TGTGCCAGCAGTTTATCACTAGTAGGGTCAGAAGCTTTCTTT
cdr3_aa: CASSLSLVGSEAFF
d_call: .
v_call: TRBV12-3/TRBV12-4
clone_size: few
j_call: TRBJ1-1

cdr3_nt: TGTGCCAGCAGCCCCCCTAAGGGCCTTGGGGACACCGGGGAGCTGTTTTTT
cdr3_aa: CASSPPKGLGDTGELFF
d_call: .
v_call: TRBV12-3/TRBV12-4
clone_size: .
j_call: TRBJ2-2

cdr3_nt: TGTGCCAGCACCCCGGGACCCGGGAGCAATGAGCAGTTCTTC
cdr3_aa: CASTPGPGSNEQFF
d_call: .
v_call: TRBV27
clone_size: .
j_call: TRBJ2-1

cdr3_nt: TGCAGCGTAATGATCGGGACAGAGGGCGAGCAGTACTTC
cdr3_aa: CSVMIGTEGEQYF
d_call: TRBD1
v_call: TRBV29-1
clone_size: .
j_call: TRBJ2-7

cdr3_nt: TGTGCCAGCAGCGTAGCGGGACTAGCCTCCTACGAGCAGTACTTC
cdr3_aa: CASSVAGLASYEQYF
d_call: TRBD2
v_call: TRBV6-2/TRBV6-3
clone_size: .
j_call: TRBJ2-7

cdr3_nt: TGTGCCAGCAGTTCAAGCGGGAAAGGCTCCTACGAGCAGTACTTC
cdr3_aa: CASSSSGKGSYEQYF
d_call: TRBD2
v_call: TRBV27
clone_size: .
j_call: TRBJ2-7

cdr3_nt: TGTGCCATCAGCGGGTTACAGGGCCCATCCTACGAGCAGTACTTC
cdr3_aa: CAISGLQGPSYEQYF
d_call: .
v_call: TRBV10-3
clone_size: .
j_call: TRBJ2-7

cdr3_nt: TGTGCCAGCAGTTACATCGGACAGTTCAGCTCTGGAAACACCATATATTTT
cdr3_aa: CASSYIGQFSSGNTIYF
d_call: .
v_call: TRBV6-5
clone_size: .
j_call: TRBJ1-3

cdr3_nt: TGTGCCAGCAGCCCCTGGGACAGGGGGCTTTCACCCCTCCACTTT
cdr3_aa: CASSPWDRGLSPLHF
d_call: TRBD1
v_call: TRBV4-2
clone_size: .
j_call: TRBJ1-6

cdr3_nt: TGTGCCAGCAGCTTACTGTCAGGTTTAGAGACCCAGTACTTC
cdr3_aa: CASSLLSGLETQYF
d_call: .
v_call: TRBV7-8
clone_size: few
j_call: TRBJ2-5

cdr3_nt: TGTGCCAGCAGTCCCGAAGGACAGGGGGCAGGCTACACCTTC
cdr3_aa: CASSPEGQGAGYTF
d_call: TRBD1
v_call: TRBV12-3/TRBV12-4
clone_size: .
j_call: TRBJ1-2

cdr3_nt: TGTGCCAGCAGCGCGCGACAGGGGACGAACACCGGGGAGCTGTTTTTT
cdr3_aa: CASSARQGTNTGELFF
d_call: TRBD1
v_call: TRBV7-3
clone_size: .
j_call: TRBJ2-2

cdr3_nt: TGTGCCAGCAGTTCCCAGGGGGCGCAGTACTATGGCTACACCTTC
cdr3_aa: CASSSQGAQYYGYTF
d_call: TRBD1
v_call: TRBV27
clone_size: .
j_call: TRBJ1-2

cdr3_nt: TGTGCCAGCAGTGCCCCGCGCCCGGGACTAGCGGGTACCGGGGAGCTGTTTTTT
cdr3_aa: CASSAPRPGLAGTGELFF
d_call: TRBD2
v_call: TRBV12-3/TRBV12-4
clone_size: .
j_call: TRBJ2-2

cdr3_nt: TGCGCCAGCAGCCAAGATATTCCCGCTAGCGTCTCCACCGGGGAGCTGTTTTTT
cdr3_aa: CASSQDIPASVSTGELFF
d_call: .
v_call: TRBV4-1
clone_size: .
j_call: TRBJ2-2

cdr3_nt: TGTGCCACCAGCAGAGACAGACGGACAGATACGCAGTATTTT
cdr3_aa: CATSRDRRTDTQYF
d_call: .
v_call: TRBV15
clone_size: .
j_call: TRBJ2-3

cdr3_nt: TGCAGTGCTAGAGAGGGGAGGGACTCCTACGAGCAGTACTTC
cdr3_aa: CSAREGRDSYEQYF
d_call: TRBD2
v_call: TRBV20-1
clone_size: few
j_call: TRBJ2-7

cdr3_nt: TGTGCCAGCAGCAAAGGTTTGGGGACTAGCGGGAGGGAAGAGACCCAGTACTTC
cdr3_aa: CASSKGLGTSGREETQYF
d_call: .
v_call: TRBV21-1
clone_size: .
j_call: TRBJ2-5

cdr3_nt: TGTGCCAGCAGTTACTTCGACAGCTACGAGCAGTACTTC
cdr3_aa: CASSYFDSYEQYF
d_call: .
v_call: TRBV6-2/TRBV6-3
clone_size: .
j_call: TRBJ2-7

cdr3_nt: TGTGCCAGCAGTGGTCCTAATAGCGGGCCGGAGCAGTTCTTC
cdr3_aa: CASSGPNSGPEQFF
d_call: TRBD2
v_call: TRBV27
clone_size: .
j_call: TRBJ2-1

cdr3_nt: TGTGCCAGCAGCTCCGGACTAGCGGGGATCGCAGATACGCAGTATTTT
cdr3_aa: CASSSGLAGIADTQYF
d_call: TRBD2
v_call: TRBV7-9
clone_size: .
j_call: TRBJ2-3

cdr3_nt: TGTGCCAGCAGCTTCTCGGACGTAAGCTCCTACGAGCAGTACTTC
cdr3_aa: CASSFSDVSSYEQYF
d_call: .
v_call: TRBV7-2
clone_size: few
j_call: TRBJ2-7

cdr3_nt: TGTGCCAGCATCCCCTCGTTGGGCGGGAGGTGGGAGACCCAGTACTTC
cdr3_aa: CASIPSLGGRWETQYF
d_call: TRBD2
v_call: TRBV7-8
clone_size: .
j_call: TRBJ2-5

cdr3_nt: TGTGCCAGCAGCTACACAGGGGATGGAAAGACCCAGTACTTC
cdr3_aa: CASSYTGDGKTQYF
d_call: TRBD1
v_call: TRBV5-6
clone_size: few
j_call: TRBJ2-5

cdr3_nt: TGTGCCAGCAGCAGACTAACGGGACTAGCAGGCAATGAGCAGTTCTTC
cdr3_aa: CASSRLTGLAGNEQFF
d_call: TRBD2
v_call: TRBV11-2
clone_size: .
j_call: TRBJ2-1

cdr3_nt: TGTGCCACCAGTGCGGGCAGGGGAGAGACCCAGTACTTC
cdr3_aa: CATSAGRGETQYF
d_call: .
v_call: TRBV24-1
clone_size: few
j_call: TRBJ2-5

cdr3_nt: TGTGCCAGCAGAACAAGCGGGAGGACGGAGCCCCCGGCGTCCAATGAGCAGTTCTTC
cdr3_aa: CASRTSGRTEPPASNEQFF
d_call: TRBD2
v_call: TRBV6-2/TRBV6-3
clone_size: .
j_call: TRBJ2-1

cdr3_nt: TGCGCCAGCAGCTTGGAAAACGGGAGGCTCTACGAGCAGTACTTC
cdr3_aa: CASSLENGRLYEQYF
d_call: TRBD2
v_call: TRBV5-1
clone_size: many
j_call: TRBJ2-7

cdr3_nt: TGTGCCACCAGCGGGACAGGGGCCCGAGCTTTCTTT
cdr3_aa: CATSGTGARAFF
d_call: TRBD1
v_call: TRBV15
clone_size: .
j_call: TRBJ1-1

cdr3_nt: TGTGCCAGCAGTTACGAGACAGTGACCGAGTCACCCCTCCACTTT
cdr3_aa: CASSYETVTESPLHF
d_call: .
v_call: TRBV6-2/TRBV6-3
clone_size: .
j_call: TRBJ1-6

cdr3_nt: TGTGCCAGCAGCCAGTTAGGTTGGACTAGCTCCTACGAGCAGTACTTC
cdr3_aa: CASSQLGWTSSYEQYF
d_call: TRBD2
v_call: TRBV7-2
clone_size: .
j_call: TRBJ2-7

cdr3_nt: TGTGCCAGCAGCTTGAGCCCTCGGGACGAGCGGAGGAGTACGCAGTATTTT
cdr3_aa: CASSLSPRDERRSTQYF
d_call: .
v_call: TRBV7-9
clone_size: .
j_call: TRBJ2-3

cdr3_nt: TGCGCCAGCAGCCAAGAGGAGACAGGGTCCCCGAACACTGAAGCTTTCTTT
cdr3_aa: CASSQEETGSPNTEAFF
d_call: TRBD1
v_call: TRBV4-1
clone_size: .
j_call: TRBJ1-1

cdr3_nt: TGTGCCAGCAGCTTGGGGCTTCCGAGCTCCTACGAGCAGTACTTC
cdr3_aa: CASSLGLPSSYEQYF
d_call: .
v_call: TRBV5-5
clone_size: .
j_call: TRBJ2-7

cdr3_nt: TGTGCCAGCAGCTTAGGAGAGAGCGAGCAGTACTTC
cdr3_aa: CASSLGESEQYF
d_call: .
v_call: TRBV7-6
clone_size: many
j_call: TRBJ2-7

cdr3_nt: TGCAGTGCTAGTGACCCTAGCGGGGGAACCTACAATGAGCAGTTCTTC
cdr3_aa: CSASDPSGGTYNEQFF
d_call: TRBD2
v_call: TRBV20-1
clone_size: many
j_call: TRBJ2-1

cdr3_nt: TGTGCCAGCGCCTCAGACAGGGGAAGCTCCTACGAGCAGTACTTC
cdr3_aa: CASASDRGSSYEQYF
d_call: TRBD1
v_call: TRBV27
clone_size: few
j_call: TRBJ2-7

cdr3_nt: TGTGCCAGCAGCAACAGGGAGGACTACGAGCAGTACTTC
cdr3_aa: CASSNREDYEQYF
d_call: .
v_call: TRBV12-3/TRBV12-4
clone_size: many
j_call: TRBJ2-7

cdr3_nt: TGTGCCAGCAGTAGGGGCGTATGGAGAGACAATGAGCAGTTCTTC
cdr3_aa: CASSRGVWRDNEQFF
d_call: .
v_call: TRBV6-1
clone_size: many
j_call: TRBJ2-1

cdr3_nt: TGTGCCAGCAGTTATGAGTTGGGCGGGGTGAACACTGAAGCTTTCTTT
cdr3_aa: CASSYELGGVNTEAFF
d_call: .
v_call: TRBV6-2/TRBV6-3
clone_size: .
j_call: TRBJ1-1

cdr3_nt: TGTGCCAGCACGGGCCCCAATCTTACCTTC
cdr3_aa: CASTGPNLTF
d_call: .
v_call: TRBV2
clone_size: few
j_call: TRBJ2-7

cdr3_nt: TGTGCCAGCAGTTTAGGGATAAGCTCCTACAATGAGCAGTTCTTC
cdr3_aa: CASSLGISSYNEQFF
d_call: .
v_call: TRBV12-3/TRBV12-4
clone_size: many
j_call: TRBJ2-1

cdr3_nt: TGTGCCAGCAGCGTAGCATCGAAACGGAACACTGAAGCTTTCTTT
cdr3_aa: CASSVASKRNTEAFF
d_call: .
v_call: TRBV9
clone_size: few
j_call: TRBJ1-1

cdr3_nt: TGTGCCAGCAGCTTAAAGCAGGGCGCTGAAGCTTTCTTT
cdr3_aa: CASSLKQGAEAFF
d_call: .
v_call: TRBV7-3
clone_size: many
j_call: TRBJ1-1

cdr3_nt: TGCGCCAGCAGCCATTTAACTAGCGGATACAATGAGCAGTTCTTC
cdr3_aa: CASSHLTSGYNEQFF
d_call: TRBD2
v_call: TRBV4-1
clone_size: .
j_call: TRBJ2-1